This TCR beta chain appears in the sequencing data of a study of CD8+ T cells in alopecia areata (dated by TCRdb to the late 2010s). Looking at the study overall: The treated patients took part in an open-label pilot trial in which moderate-to-severe alopecia areata was treated with oral tofacitinib at 5 to 10 mg twice daily. Patients stayed on tofacitinib for 6 to 18 months and then had 6 months of follow-up off drug so that delayed response and recurrence could be assessed. The SALT score, which quantifies the percentage of affected scalp surface area, was used to measure disease severity in treated patients. High-throughput TCRbeta sequencing was used to examine T cell clonal expansion in alopecia areata in both the C3H/HeJ mouse model and human patients. In humans, TCRbeta sequencing was performed on scalp tissue and on sorted CD4+ and CD8+ peripheral blood T cells from healthy controls and from patients with patchy or totalis/universalis alopecia areata. Tofacitinib-treated patients had biopsies at baseline and at 4 and 24 weeks of treatment, with a later scalp biopsy in several patients. Scalp clonality was compared across normal scalp (n=4), patchy alopecia areata scalp (n=8), and alopecia totalis/universalis scalp (n=8). RNA came from the PAXgene miRNA kit for fixed scalp, the miRNeasy kit for PBMCs, and the RNeasy kit for mouse skin. immunoSEQ multiplex PCR using 35 Vbeta forward primers and 13 Jbeta reverse primers was used to amplify TCRbeta CDR3 regions.

What the work shows at the level of the full study, not this receptor alone: Many expanded lesional clones persisted in scalp and blood during tofacitinib treatment, which may partly explain relapse after stopping treatment. Lesional scalp, especially in alopecia totalis/universalis, showed higher clonality and more expanded CD8+ clones than normal scalp, suggesting antigenic drive. TCR sequences shared between patients were less clear than in mice, possibly partly because of HLA diversity in the patient population. Scalp TCR repertoire analysis is complicated because resident alphabeta T cells in normal human skin are also sequenced, whereas mouse skin is dominated by gammadelta T cells. Scalp clonality and the number of expanded CD8+ clones among the top 100 scalp clones were significantly decreased by tofacitinib. Because the treated cohort was small and included a single nonresponder, larger studies are needed to assess links between baseline CD8+ expansion and response.

Taken with the paper, the label for time point translates to: about four weeks on oral tofacitinib. Explained via the paper, the treatment or condition label denotes: oral pan-JAK inhibitor, 5-10 mg twice daily. Peripheral blood and lesional scalp punch biopsies were obtained from patients with alopecia areata. PBMCs were isolated by density centrifugation and stained for CD3, CD4 and CD8, after which CD4+ and CD8+ T cells were sorted on a FACSAria. The library was obtained by the immunoSEQ multiplex PCR assay. RNA was extracted from all samples and reverse transcribed into cDNA, which served as template for TCR sequencing. SuperScript III was used for first-strand cDNA synthesis, primed with a 2:1 mix of oligo-dT and random hexamers. A synthetic immune receptor repertoire was used to measure amplification bias, and any remaining bias was corrected computationally. Per the authors' processing: Raw reads were preprocessed to remove errors, and CDR3 was defined by IMGT conventions from the conserved cysteine to phenylalanine. Clonality was computed by normalizing Shannon entropy by log2 of the number of productive unique TCRs and subtracting the result from 1. Scalp TCRbeta sequences were cross-referenced with sorted blood CD4 and CD8 repertoires so that the CD4 or CD8 identity of scalp clones could be inferred. TCRdb's version of the immuneACCESS table is confined to in-frame rearrangements and falls short of the full clone set. An unresolved V gene accounts for under half of the shortfall where checked; the remainder is of unknown origin. V and J calls and clone size come straight from that table; D and trimming were deduced from the DNA. For this sample the table gives some 220,000 clones, of which 50% to 60% were detected only once. Roughly 1.4% of the sample is held by the ten biggest clonotypes.

On this clone: Its antigen is unknown. The record has no base qualities; no much larger clone is one base away.

The germline V gene gives CDR1 as SGHTA and CDR2 as FQGNSA. Ends trimmed: V by 3 bases, J by 4 bases; bases unmatched to a gene: 9. There are 16 amino acids in the CDR3, from cysteine to phenylalanine inclusive. Only the CDR3 part of the read is kept: 48 bases, read in frame from the first base. Recombination joined TRBV7-2 with TRBJ1-1; the junction holds 9 bases that match TRBD1. The TCR comes from a human donor with alopecia areata. Source: CD4+ T cells sorted from blood, taken at week 4, from a patient treated with tofacitinib. CDR3 sequence: CASSFWTGVRSTEAFF. The nucleotide sequence is given as TGTGCCAGCAGCTTCTGGACAGGGGTGAGGAGCACTGAAGCTTTCTTT.